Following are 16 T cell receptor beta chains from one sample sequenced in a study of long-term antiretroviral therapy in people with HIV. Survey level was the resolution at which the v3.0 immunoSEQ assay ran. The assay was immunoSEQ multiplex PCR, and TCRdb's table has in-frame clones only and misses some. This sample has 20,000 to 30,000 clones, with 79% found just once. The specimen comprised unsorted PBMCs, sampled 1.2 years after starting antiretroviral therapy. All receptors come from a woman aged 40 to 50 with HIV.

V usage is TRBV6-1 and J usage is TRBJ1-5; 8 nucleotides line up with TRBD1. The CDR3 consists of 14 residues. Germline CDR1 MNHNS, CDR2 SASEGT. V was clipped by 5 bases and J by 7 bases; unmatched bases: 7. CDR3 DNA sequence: TGTGCCAGCAGTCCAATAGGACAGGGCCAGCCCCAGCATTTT. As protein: CASSPIGQGQPQHF.

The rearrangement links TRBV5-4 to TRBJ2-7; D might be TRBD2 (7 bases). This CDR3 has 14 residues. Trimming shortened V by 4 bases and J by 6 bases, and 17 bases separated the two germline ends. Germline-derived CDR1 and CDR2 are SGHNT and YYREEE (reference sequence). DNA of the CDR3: TGTGCCAGCAGCCTAAGGGGGGGGGTAGGCGAGCAGTACTTC. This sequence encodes CASSLRGGVGEQYF.

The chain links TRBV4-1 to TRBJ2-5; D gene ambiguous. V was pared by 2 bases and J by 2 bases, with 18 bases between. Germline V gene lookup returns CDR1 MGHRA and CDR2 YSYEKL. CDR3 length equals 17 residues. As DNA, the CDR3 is TGCGCCAGCAGCCAAAACGGCGTACAGCCAAGACAAGAGACCCAGTACTTC. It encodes CASSQNGVQPRQETQYF.

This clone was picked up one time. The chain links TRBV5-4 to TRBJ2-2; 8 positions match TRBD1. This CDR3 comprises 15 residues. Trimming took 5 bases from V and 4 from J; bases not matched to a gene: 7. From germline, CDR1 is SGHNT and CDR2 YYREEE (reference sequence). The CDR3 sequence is CASSNQGARTGELFF. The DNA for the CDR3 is TGTGCCAGCAGTAACCAGGGGGCGCGCACCGGGGAGCTGTTTTTT. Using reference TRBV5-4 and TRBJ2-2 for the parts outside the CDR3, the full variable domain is ETGVTQSPTHLIKTRGQQVTLRCSSQSGHNTVSWYQQALGQGPQFIFQYYREEENGRGNFPPRFSGLQFPNYSSELNVNALELDDSALYLCASSNQGARTGELFFGEGSRLTVL.

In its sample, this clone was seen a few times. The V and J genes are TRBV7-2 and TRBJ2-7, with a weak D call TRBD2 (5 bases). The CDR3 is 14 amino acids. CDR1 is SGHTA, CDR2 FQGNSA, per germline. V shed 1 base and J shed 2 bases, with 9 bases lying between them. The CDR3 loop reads CASSLVEGPYEQYF. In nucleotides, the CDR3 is TGTGCCAGCAGCTTAGTTGAGGGCCCCTACGAGCAGTACTTC.

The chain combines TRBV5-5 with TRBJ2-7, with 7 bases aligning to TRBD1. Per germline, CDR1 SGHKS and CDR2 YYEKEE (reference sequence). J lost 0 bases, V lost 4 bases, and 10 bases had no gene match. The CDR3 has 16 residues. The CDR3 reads CASSPRRGDSSYEQYF. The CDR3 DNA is TGTGCCAGCAGCCCCAGGAGAGGGGACAGCTCCTACGAGCAGTACTTC.

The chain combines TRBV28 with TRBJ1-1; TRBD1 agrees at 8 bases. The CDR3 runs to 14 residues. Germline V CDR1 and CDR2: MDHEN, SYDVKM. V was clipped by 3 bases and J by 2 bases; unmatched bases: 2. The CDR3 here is CASSLDRVNTEAFF. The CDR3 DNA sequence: TGTGCCAGCAGTTTGGACAGGGTAAACACTGAAGCTTTCTTT.

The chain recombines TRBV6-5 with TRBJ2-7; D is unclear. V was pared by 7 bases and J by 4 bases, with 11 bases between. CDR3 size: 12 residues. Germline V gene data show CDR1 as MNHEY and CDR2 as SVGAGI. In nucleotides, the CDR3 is TGTGCCAGCAAAGGGTCCAAATACGAGCAGTACTTC. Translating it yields CASKGSKYEQYF.

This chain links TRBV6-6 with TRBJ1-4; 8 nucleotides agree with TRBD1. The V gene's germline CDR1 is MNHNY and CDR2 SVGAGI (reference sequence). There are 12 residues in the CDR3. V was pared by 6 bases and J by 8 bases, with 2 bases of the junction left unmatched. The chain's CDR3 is CASRTGDEKLFF. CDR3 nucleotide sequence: TGTGCCAGCAGGACAGGGGACGAAAAACTGTTTTTT.

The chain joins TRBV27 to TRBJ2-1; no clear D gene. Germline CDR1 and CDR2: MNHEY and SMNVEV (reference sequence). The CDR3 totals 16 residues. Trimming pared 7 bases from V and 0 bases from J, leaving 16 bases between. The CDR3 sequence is CASTPMTPYSYNEQFF. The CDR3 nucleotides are TGTGCCAGCACCCCAATGACACCCTACTCCTACAATGAGCAGTTCTTC.

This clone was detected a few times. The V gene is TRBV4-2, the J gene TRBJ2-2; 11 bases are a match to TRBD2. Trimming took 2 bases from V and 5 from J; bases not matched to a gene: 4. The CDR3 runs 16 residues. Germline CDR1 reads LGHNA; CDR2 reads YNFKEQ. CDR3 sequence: CASSQKVAGGTGELFF. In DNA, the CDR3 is TGTGCCAGCAGCCAAAAGGTAGCGGGAGGGACCGGGGAGCTGTTTTTT.

As DNA, the CDR3 is TGCGCCAGCAGCCCGTTAGGCGTCGGAAGCGGGGTGGAGACAGATACGCAGTATTTT. Translating it yields CASSPLGVGSGVETDTQYF. The chain employs TRBV4-1 and TRBJ2-3, with 7 bases aligning to TRBD2. The CDR3 has 19 amino acids. The J segment lost 3 bases and the V segment lost 4 bases, leaving 19 bases of the junction unmatched. The germline CDR1 and CDR2 sequences are MGHRA and YSYEKL.

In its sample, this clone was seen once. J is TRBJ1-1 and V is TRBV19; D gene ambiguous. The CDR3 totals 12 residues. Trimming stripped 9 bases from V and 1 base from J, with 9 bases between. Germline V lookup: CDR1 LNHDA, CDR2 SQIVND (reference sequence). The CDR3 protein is CASLTGNTEAFF. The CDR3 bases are TGTGCCAGCCTTACGGGGAACACTGAAGCTTTCTTT.

CDR3 protein: CASSPQLAGAPPYNEQFF. The CDR3, as DNA: TGTGCCAGTAGTCCCCAGCTAGCGGGAGCGCCACCCTACAATGAGCAGTTCTTC. The genes are TRBV19 and TRBJ2-1; 10 bases agree with TRBD2. V lost 5 bases and J lost 2; bases outside the gene matches: 12. This CDR3 is built from 18 residues. Germline assignment: CDR1 LNHDA and CDR2 SQIVND (reference sequence).

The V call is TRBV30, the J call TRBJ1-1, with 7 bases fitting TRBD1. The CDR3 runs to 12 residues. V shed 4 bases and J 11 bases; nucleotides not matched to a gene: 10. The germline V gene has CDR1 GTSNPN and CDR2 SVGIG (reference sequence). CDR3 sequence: CAWTGGKSSAFF. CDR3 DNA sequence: TGTGCCTGGACAGGGGGTAAGAGTAGCGCTTTCTTT.

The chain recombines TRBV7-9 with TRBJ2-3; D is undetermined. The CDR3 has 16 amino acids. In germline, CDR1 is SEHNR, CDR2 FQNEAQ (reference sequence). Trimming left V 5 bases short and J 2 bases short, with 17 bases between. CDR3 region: CASSRAIPPDTDTQYF. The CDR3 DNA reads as TGTGCCAGCAGCAGGGCAATACCTCCGGACACAGATACGCAGTATTTT.